Each of the 30 T cell receptor beta chains below was sequenced from the same sample in a study of blood T cell repertoires in COVID-19. Sequencing used immunoSEQ multiplex PCR; TCRdb keeps in-frame clones, though not all of them. Here the sample spans 200,000 to 250,000 clones, just under 90% being singletons. The source material was peripheral blood. These receptor sequences come from a man aged 25-45 years with COVID-19, enrolled during active disease.

The chain links TRBV5-1 to TRBJ2-2; weak D call: TRBD1 (5 bases). Per the germline V gene, CDR1 is SGHRS and CDR2 is YFSETQ. Trimming removed 4 bases at V and 2 bases at J, with 18 bases between. The CDR3 contains 17 residues. The CDR3 DNA is TGCGCCAGCAGCGTCCACTCGGTACAGGATAACACCGGGGAGCTGTTTTTT. This gives the protein CASSVHSVQDNTGELFF.

This clone has only one observation. CDR3 DNA sequence: TGTGCCAGCAGCTTGGCGGCAGGGGCGAGGAAGGGATATGGCTACACCTTC. This gives the protein CASSLAAGARKGYGYTF. The chain employs TRBV5-4 and TRBJ1-2; a weak D match, TRBD1 (6 bases). V shed 0 bases and J shed 5 bases, with 20 bases lying between them. The CDR3 totals 17 residues. From germline, CDR1 is SGHNT and CDR2 YYREEE (reference sequence).

V is TRBV28 and J is TRBJ1-2, with TRBD1 matching over 7 bases. V was pared by 6 bases and J by 2 bases, with 12 bases of the junction left unmatched. This CDR3 comprises 16 residues. The germline CDR1 and CDR2 sequences are MDHEN and SYDVKM. As DNA, the CDR3 is TGTGCCAGCAGGGGGACCCTTGGACAGGAGAACTATGGCTACACCTTC. This translates into CASRGTLGQENYGYTF.

This chain uses TRBV30 with TRBJ2-1; 10 bases align to TRBD1. After removal of 4 bases from V and 4 bases from J, the junction contained 7 bases not matched to a gene. This CDR3 has 15 residues. The V gene's germline CDR1 is GTSNPN and CDR2 SVGIG (reference sequence). The CDR3 bases are TGTGCCTGGACCCCGGGACAGGGGCTATACAATGAGCAGTTCTTC. Protein: CAWTPGQGLYNEQFF.

The chain recombines TRBV4-1 with TRBJ2-1, with 12 bases aligning to TRBD2. In germline, CDR1 is MGHRA, CDR2 YSYEKL. Trimming cost V 1 base and J 9 bases; bases outside gene matches: 4. The CDR3 extends over 15 amino acids. The CDR3 reads CASSQASGGAFEQFF. The CDR3 nucleotides read TGCGCCAGCAGCCAAGCTAGCGGGGGGGCATTTGAGCAGTTCTTC.

The CDR3 loop is CASSQGPGRGTEAFF. Here the CDR3 DNA reads TGTGCCAGCAGCCAAGGACCCGGCCGCGGCACTGAAGCTTTCTTT. V is TRBV3-1 (or the pseudogene TRBV3-2) and J is TRBJ1-1; D remains ambiguous. Trimming left V 1 base short and J 4 bases short, with 13 bases between. The CDR3 runs to 15 residues. Per germline, CDR1 LGHDT and CDR2 YNNKEL (reference sequence).

The chain combines TRBV6-6 with TRBJ1-1; the match to TRBD1 covers 9 bases. The CDR3 is 17 residues long. V was pared by 5 bases and J by 0 bases, with 10 bases of the junction left unmatched. Germline CDR1 reads MNHNY; CDR2 reads SVGAGI (reference sequence). CDR3 DNA: TGTGCCAGCAGTCGACGGACAGGGGTATTCATGAACACTGAAGCTTTCTTT. Residues: CASSRRTGVFMNTEAFF.

A single count supports this clone. This chain uses TRBV11-3 with TRBJ2-1, with TRBD2 identical over 7 bases. The J segment lost 6 bases and the V segment lost 3 bases, leaving 8 bases of the junction unmatched. The CDR3 spans 15 residues. Germline V gene lookup returns CDR1 SGHNT and CDR2 YENEEA. CDR3 nucleotides: TGTGCCAGCAGCTTTTTTGGCGGGGGAGGCAATGAGCAGTTCTTC. Translating gives CASSFFGGGGNEQFF.

V usage is TRBV4-2 and J usage is TRBJ2-3; maybe TRBD1 (5 bases). This CDR3 has 17 amino acids. Trimming removed 0 bases from V and 1 base from J, with 14 bases in between. Germline CDR1 is LGHNA and CDR2 is YNFKEQ. CDR3 residues: CASSQDGAVAGTDTQYF. As DNA, the CDR3 is TGTGCCAGCAGCCAAGATGGGGCGGTTGCGGGCACAGATACGCAGTATTTT.

V and J are TRBV6-4 and TRBJ1-1; D is possibly TRBD1 (5 bases). This CDR3 comprises 13 residues. The V gene's germline CDR1 is MRHNA and CDR2 SNTAGT. With 3 bases removed from V and 4 bases from J, the gap between germline ends came to 9 bases. The CDR3 reads CASSDGAGTEAFF. The CDR3 region has the DNA TGTGCCAGCAGTGATGGGGCAGGCACTGAAGCTTTCTTT.

This chain uses TRBV9 with TRBJ1-6; TRBD1 agrees at 7 bases. After removal of 3 bases from V and 10 bases from J, the junction contained 10 bases not matched to a gene. The CDR3 is 15 amino acids. Per the germline V gene, CDR1 is SGDLS and CDR2 is YYNGEE. CDR3 protein: CASSARTGEGSPLHF. The CDR3 DNA is TGTGCCAGCAGCGCCCGGACAGGAGAAGGCTCACCCCTCCACTTT.

The V and J genes are TRBV5-4 and TRBJ1-1, with 8 bases aligning to TRBD1. V lost 6 bases and J lost 0; bases outside the gene matches: 4. Germline loops: CDR1 SGHNT, CDR2 YYREEE (reference sequence). The CDR3 spans 14 residues. The CDR3 sequence: CASTMGQVNTEAFF. The DNA of the CDR3 is TGTGCCAGCACTATGGGACAGGTGAACACTGAAGCTTTCTTT.

The rearrangement joins TRBV9 to TRBJ2-3, with TRBD2 matching over 8 bases. J gave up 4 bases and V 0 bases, and 4 bases lay outside the gene matches. The length of the CDR3 is 15 residues. From germline, CDR1 is SGDLS and CDR2 YYNGEE. The CDR3 coding sequence is TGTGCCAGCAGCGTAGTGGCGGGGGGTCCAGATACGCAGTATTTT. This gives the protein CASSVVAGGPDTQYF.

The V gene is TRBV19, the J gene TRBJ2-1; 8 positions match TRBD2. Per the germline V gene, CDR1 is LNHDA and CDR2 is SQIVND (reference sequence). With 5 bases clipped from V and 5 bases from J, the junction kept 2 bases outside the gene matches. There are 13 residues in the CDR3. The CDR3 loop reads CASSAGGNNEQFF. In nucleotides, the CDR3 is TGTGCCAGTAGTGCGGGGGGAAACAATGAGCAGTTCTTC.

The chain has TRBV30 and TRBJ1-1, with D hard to call. Germline lookup yields CDR1 GTSNPN and CDR2 SVGIG (reference sequence). This CDR3 is 12 amino acids long. V was clipped by 5 bases and J by 0 bases, with 7 bases between them. The CDR3 region has the DNA TGTGCCTGGGCCTTATTGAACACTGAAGCTTTCTTT. Translating gives CAWALLNTEAFF.

This clone has only one observation. The V call is TRBV7-3, the J call TRBJ2-3; 8 bases match TRBD2. The CDR3 runs 15 residues. The ends lost 5 bases at V and 4 bases at J; junction bases unmatched: 8. The germline gives CDR1 SGHTA, CDR2 FQGTGA. CDR3 sequence reads: CASSQTGTRADTQYF. The CDR3 DNA is TGTGCCAGCAGCCAAACCGGGACTAGAGCAGATACGCAGTATTTT.

The rearrangement uses TRBV6-5 and TRBJ2-1, with D possibly TRBD2 on 5 matching bases. The CDR3 runs to 14 residues. Germline CDR1 MNHEY, CDR2 SVGAGI. Trimming removed 6 bases from V and 4 bases from J, with 13 bases in between. The CDR3, as DNA: TGTGCCAGCAGCATTGACTGGGAGTACAATGAGCAGTTCTTC. Its translation is CASSIDWEYNEQFF.

The chain has TRBV2 and TRBJ1-2, with D perhaps matching TRBD1 (5 bases). The CDR3 covers 15 residues. From germline, CDR1 is SNHLY and CDR2 FYNNEI. The ends were cut back, 4 bases at V and 5 bases at J, with 17 bases in the middle. CDR3 protein: CASSVVRGSLYGYTF. CDR3 in DNA: TGTGCCAGCAGTGTAGTGCGGGGCTCACTGTATGGCTACACCTTC.

The CDR3 nucleotides are TGTGCCAGCAGACAACGCAAGATCGCTAGGCCCTACAATGAGCAGTTCTTC. Amino acids: CASRQRKIARPYNEQFF. V gene TRBV21-1 combines with J gene TRBJ2-1; TRBD2, as called in the table, went unchecked against the DNA. TRBV21-1 is annotated as a pseudogene. This CDR3 has 17 residues.

This clone was counted between two and nine times. V and J are TRBV18 and TRBJ1-6, with D possibly being TRBD1 (6 bases). V was shortened by 1 base and J by 6 bases, with 10 bases between the two germline ends. The germline CDR1 and CDR2 sequences are KGHSH and LQKENI. The CDR3 extends over 15 amino acids. CDR3 amino acids: CASSPQGTSNSPLHF. The CDR3 nucleotides read TGTGCCAGCTCACCACAGGGGACAAGTAATTCACCCCTCCACTTT.

The chain links TRBV13 to TRBJ1-5; 8 bases match TRBD1. The CDR3 runs 15 residues. Germline loops: CDR1 PRHDT, CDR2 FYEKMQ (reference sequence). The V gene end was trimmed by 5 bases and the J gene end by 3 bases; junction bases not matched to a gene: 6. The CDR3 sequence is CASSIGQGANQPQHF. CDR3 DNA: TGTGCCAGCAGCATTGGACAGGGAGCCAATCAGCCCCAGCATTTT.

The chain recombines TRBV5-1 with TRBJ2-1, with D hard to call. The V end lost 4 bases, the J end lost 12 bases, and 20 bases lay between the germline ends. CDR3 length: 14 amino acids. CDR1 and CDR2 (germline): SGHRS, YFSETQ. In nucleotides, the CDR3 is TGCGCCAGCAGCGACCCGTCCACTACAATGGTGCAGTTCTTC. This sequence encodes CASSDPSTTMVQFF.

V and J are TRBV4-3 and TRBJ2-1; TRBD2 matches 11 bases. Germline lookup yields CDR1 LGHNA and CDR2 YSLEER. V shed 3 bases and J 4 bases; nucleotides not matched to a gene: 8. This CDR3 comprises 17 residues. The DNA of the CDR3 is TGCGCCAGCAGCCAGATAGCGGGGGGGCCGGGTTACAATGAGCAGTTCTTC. Encoded protein: CASSQIAGGPGYNEQFF.

The J gene is TRBJ2-7, the V gene TRBV5-4, with D possibly matching TRBD2 (5 bases). The CDR3 is 16 residues long. CDR1 and CDR2 from the germline V gene are SGHNT and YYREEE (reference sequence). The ends were cut back, 4 bases at V and 1 base at J, with 18 bases in the middle. The CDR3 protein is CASSPKGREQSYEQYF. CDR3 sequence (DNA): TGTGCCAGCAGCCCCAAAGGACGGGAACAATCCTACGAGCAGTACTTC.

CDR3 protein: CASSPGGSGASTDTQYF. The CDR3 nucleotides are TGTGCCAGCAGCCCCGGGGGTAGCGGGGCAAGCACAGATACGCAGTATTTT. V gene TRBV7-7 combines with J gene TRBJ2-3; 8 bases agree with TRBD2. The V segment lost 5 bases and the J segment 0 bases; nucleotides outside the gene matches: 10. The CDR3 is 17 residues long. Germline V gene data show CDR1 as SSHAT and CDR2 as FNYEAQ (reference sequence).

This chain uses TRBV6-1 with TRBJ2-3; TRBD1 matches 12 bases. The CDR3 sequence is 18 residues long. Looked up from germline, CDR1 is MNHNS and CDR2 is SASEGT. V was pared by 3 bases and J by 5 bases, with 12 bases of the junction left unmatched. The DNA for the CDR3 is TGTGCCAGCAGTGATACGATGGGACAGGGGGCCGGTAGAGATACGCAGTATTTT. Translation gives CASSDTMGQGAGRDTQYF.

V gene TRBV2 combines with J gene TRBJ1-2; D remains ambiguous. CDR1 and CDR2 (germline): SNHLY, FYNNEI. The V gene lost 1 base and the J gene lost 2 bases, with 8 bases spanning the gap. This CDR3 region has 14 residues. CDR3 sequence: CASSEVRENYGYTF. DNA for the CDR3: TGTGCCAGCAGTGAAGTACGGGAAAACTATGGCTACACCTTC.

The CDR3 loop reads CASKTGGLAGTTYEQYF. In DNA, the CDR3 is TGCGCCAGCAAAACAGGGGGTCTTGCGGGGACTACCTACGAGCAGTACTTC. This chain joins TRBV10-1 and TRBJ2-7, with a possible D match to TRBD1 (8 bases). The CDR3 is 17 residues long. Germline V gene data show CDR1 as WNHNN and CDR2 as SYGVQD (reference sequence). V was trimmed by 7 bases and J by 2 bases, leaving 24 bases between them.

The chain employs TRBV5-6 and TRBJ1-2, with TRBD1 matching over 9 bases. The germline V gene has CDR1 SGHDT and CDR2 YYEEEE. J was trimmed by 7 bases and V by 2 bases; bases with no gene match: 6. CDR3 length: 14 amino acids. The CDR3 nucleotides are TGTGCCAGCAGCTTAAGGACAGGGGCCTCTGGCTACACCTTC. It translates to CASSLRTGASGYTF.

As concerns this clone: Other DNA sequences of this sample code for an identical CDR3. The CDR3 protein is CASSLGTGSTEAFF. As DNA, the CDR3 is TGCGCCAGCAGCTTGGGGACAGGGTCGACTGAAGCTTTCTTT. V and J are TRBV5-1 and TRBJ1-1, with TRBD1 matching 8 bases. The CDR3 sequence is 14 residues long. The junction had 3 bases not matched to a gene; V was cut back by 0 bases and J by 5 bases. From germline, CDR1 is SGHRS and CDR2 YFSETQ.